This T cell receptor (beta chain) was sequenced during a study of T cell repertoires in cytomegalovirus infection. The wider study: CMV epitopes, recently identified HLA-C-restricted and well-studied HLA-B-restricted, were used.

Germline trimming cut 5 bases from V and 7 bases from J; bases unmatched to any gene: 7. Germline CDR1 is MNHNY and CDR2 is SVGAGI (reference sequence). This CDR3 is 14 amino acids long. MiXCR was run by TCRdb on the reads, yielding one entry per CDR3 protein. Among about a million distinct CDR3 sequences, more than 25% were seen once, and the ten largest hold about 14%. Study-level results: Carriage of CMV together with the relevant HLA was identifiable through cumulative public TCR beta family frequency.

This clonotype showed up many times. The antigen is not known. The input for sequencing was cultured CD8+ T cells from PBMCs, taken from culture after CMV antigen stimulation. The chain is built from TRBV6-6 and TRBJ2-1; 8 nucleotides match TRBD1. The receptor's source is a human donor in good health (CMV status not recorded). Some clones in this sample may be carry-over from other donors' samples. The CDR3 loop is CASSHPRQGNEQFF. The CDR3 DNA follows: TGTGCCAGCAGTCATCCCAGACAGGGGAATGAGCAGTTCTTC.